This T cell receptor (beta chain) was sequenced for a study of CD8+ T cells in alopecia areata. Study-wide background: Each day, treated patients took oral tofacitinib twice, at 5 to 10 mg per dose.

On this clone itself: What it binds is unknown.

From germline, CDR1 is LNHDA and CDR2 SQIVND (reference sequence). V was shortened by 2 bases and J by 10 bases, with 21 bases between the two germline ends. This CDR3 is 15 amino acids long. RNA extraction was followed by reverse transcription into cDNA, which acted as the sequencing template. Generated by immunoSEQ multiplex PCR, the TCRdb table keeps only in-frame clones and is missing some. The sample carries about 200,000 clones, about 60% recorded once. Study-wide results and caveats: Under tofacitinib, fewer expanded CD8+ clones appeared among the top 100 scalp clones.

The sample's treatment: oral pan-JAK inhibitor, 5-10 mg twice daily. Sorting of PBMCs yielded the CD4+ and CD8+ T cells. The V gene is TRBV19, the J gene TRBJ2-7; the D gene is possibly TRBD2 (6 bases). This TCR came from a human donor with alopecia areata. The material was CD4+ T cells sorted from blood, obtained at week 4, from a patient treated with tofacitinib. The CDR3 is CASSITGTHMESQYF. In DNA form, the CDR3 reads TGTGCCAGTAGTATAACCGGGACTCACATGGAGAGCCAGTACTTC.